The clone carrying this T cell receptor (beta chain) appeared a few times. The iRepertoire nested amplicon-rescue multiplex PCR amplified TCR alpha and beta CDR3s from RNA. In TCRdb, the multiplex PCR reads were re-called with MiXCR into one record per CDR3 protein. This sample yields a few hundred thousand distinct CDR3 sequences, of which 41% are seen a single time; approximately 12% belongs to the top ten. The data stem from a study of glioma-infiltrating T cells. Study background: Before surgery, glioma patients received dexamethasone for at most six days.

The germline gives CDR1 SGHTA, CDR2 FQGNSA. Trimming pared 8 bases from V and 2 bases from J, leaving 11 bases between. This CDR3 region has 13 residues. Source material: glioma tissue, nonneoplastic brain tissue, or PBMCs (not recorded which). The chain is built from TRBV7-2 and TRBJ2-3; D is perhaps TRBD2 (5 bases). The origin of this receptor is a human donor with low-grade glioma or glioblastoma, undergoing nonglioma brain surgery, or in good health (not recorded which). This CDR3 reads CASQRNPTDTQYF. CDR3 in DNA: TGTGCCAGCCAGCGGAATCCCACAGATACGCAGTATTTT.